Listed below are T cell receptor beta chains from one sample, sequenced in a study of cytomegalovirus exposure and HLA in healthy donors. Clones were sequenced by immunoSEQ multiplex PCR, and TCRdb holds only the in-frame ones, with some missing. The repertoire holds 200,000 to 250,000 clones, with around 73% as singletons. The sequenced sample consisted of PBMCs. These receptors were collected from a male donor in good health and CMV-seronegative. Both conserved end residues are trimmed from each CDR3. Expanded clones get a size class; other rows say once, few or many, or leave the size out.

V gene	clone size	J gene	CDR3 protein
TRBV10-3	.	TRBJ2-1	AISESYGLAVISSYNEQF
TRBV21-1	.	TRBJ1-4	ASSTYVATNEKLF
TRBV6-5	.	TRBJ2-5	ASRTQGLQTQY
TRBV19	.	TRBJ2-5	ASSPGTSGIKVETQY
TRBV7-8	few	TRBJ2-7	ASSLRTNYEQY
TRBV4-1	.	TRBJ2-2	ASSPRDTSNTGELF
TRBV18	few	TRBJ1-5	ASSGQGLASNQPQH
TRBV29-1	.	TRBJ2-1	SAYLAGRPNEQF
TRBV6-6	once	TRBJ2-1	ASSLTDRAYNEQF
TRBV15	once	TRBJ1-4	ATSRGGGVREKLF
TRBV2	.	.	AGLAGGVEQY
TRBV28	.	TRBJ2-7	ASSLFSQGAGQY
TRBV9	.	TRBJ2-2	ASSMGGSGELF
TRBV9	.	TRBJ2-3	ASSVEWWTGGTDTQY
TRBV5-6	.	TRBJ2-5	ASSSTGVLETQY
TRBV9	few	TRBJ2-1	ASSVELAALYNEQF
TRBV6-1	.	TRBJ2-5	ASTLWTGLQETQY
TRBV10-2	few	TRBJ2-5	ASSSAGSVKETQY
TRBV5-1	.	TRBJ1-5	ASSLDGGHQPQH
TRBV5-1	.	TRBJ2-6	ASSLLVGAEGANVLT
TRBV6-6	.	TRBJ2-3	ASSSGTSRGADTQY
TRBV18	.	TRBJ2-5	ASSPVQGEETQY
TRBV5-4	once	.	ASSLGGFGEQY
TRBV6-1	.	TRBJ2-7	TSSEAVPGFDEQY
TRBV27	.	TRBJ1-1	ASSLGGRDRGRVNTEAF
TRBV10-1	.	TRBJ2-3	ASRDRTTDTQY
TRBV21-1	.	TRBJ2-5	ASSKEKGWDFQETQY
TRBV7-7	once	TRBJ2-1	ASSLAGAYNEQF
TRBV23-1	.	TRBJ2-1	ASSATGVILTSGREF
TRBV6-4	.	TRBJ1-5	ASSELEGQPQH
TRBV18	once	TRBJ1-2	ASSGGTFYGYT
TRBV7-9	.	TRBJ2-5	ASSDDEGRAGETQY
TRBV7-2	.	TRBJ2-3	ASSYPPRDGTDTQY
TRBV25-1	once	TRBJ2-7	ASSERRDRLNEQY
TRBV7-3	.	TRBJ2-5	ASSPTTSGRGGTQY
TRBV18	.	TRBJ2-3	ASSLAGGPVDTQY
TRBV6-5	.	TRBJ2-7	ASSYGTSGRGNEQY
TRBV4-1	.	TRBJ2-7	ASSQNTQIYEQY
TRBV6-5	.	TRBJ2-5	ASSYSGGATQY
TRBV11-2	.	TRBJ2-5	ASSLDRGRDQY
TRBV9	.	TRBJ2-7	ASSVGGGAYEQY
TRBV10-3	.	TRBJ2-7	AIRGQGSSYEQY
TRBV5-4	few	TRBJ2-7	ASSSGGTGNYEQY
TRBV7-9	.	TRBJ2-7	ASSVGQGVIHEQY
TRBV7-9	.	TRBJ2-7	ATTSGGGQPYEQY